This passage covers 28 T cell receptor beta chains from one sample sequenced in a study of human T cells and chemical hapten exposure. As for time point: healthy volunteer bleed at 6 weeks. The template was total RNA from unfractionated whole blood. TCRdb passed the RACE reads through MiXCR, listing each CDR3 protein once. The sample contains tens of thousands of distinct CDR3 sequences, approximately 5% of which appear only once. What was sequenced was whole blood. These receptors all stem from a human donor in good health. Some clones in this sample may be carry-over from other donors' samples.

This clonotype turned up a few times. The CDR3 DNA sequence: TGCGCCAGCAGCGGTAGCGGAAGCTCCTACGAGCAGTACTTC. Protein: CASSGSGSSYEQYF. The J gene is TRBJ2-7, the V gene TRBV5-1, with a tentative D call TRBD2 (6 bases). Trimming removed 4 bases at V and 0 bases at J, with 11 bases between. The CDR3 runs 14 residues. Germline V CDR1 and CDR2: SGHRS, YFSETQ.

This clonotype came up many times. The chain joins TRBV7-2 to TRBJ2-3, with 8 positions matching TRBD2. This CDR3 has 16 residues. The V gene end was trimmed by 5 bases and the J gene end by 4 bases; junction bases not matched to a gene: 11. CDR1 is SGHTA and CDR2 is FQGNSA in the germline V gene. For the CDR3, the DNA is TGTGCCAGCAGCGACGGACTAGCTGGTTTAGCAGATACGCAGTATTTT. Translation gives CASSDGLAGLADTQYF.

This clonotype was counted ten times or more. This rearrangement joins TRBV6-4 to TRBJ2-3; TRBD1 matches at 9 bases. Per germline, CDR1 MRHNA and CDR2 SNTAGT. After removal of 10 bases from V and 5 bases from J, the junction contained 13 bases not matched to a gene. The CDR3 has 15 residues. The CDR3 loop reads CATRDRGSRLDTQYF. CDR3 coding DNA: TGTGCCACCAGAGACAGGGGGAGTCGTCTAGATACGCAGTATTTT.

The chain uses TRBV20-1 and TRBJ1-5, with TRBD1 identical over 7 bases. The CDR3 extends over 13 amino acids. The germline V gene has CDR1 DFQATT and CDR2 SNEGSKA (reference sequence). The ends lost 1 base at V and 4 bases at J; junction bases unmatched: 1. DNA of the CDR3: TGCAGTGCTAGAGCAGGGGGAAATCAGCCCCAGCATTTT. Translation: CSARAGGNQPQHF.

This clonotype was recorded many times. This rearrangement joins TRBV2 to TRBJ2-1; TRBD2 agrees at 9 bases. The CDR3 is 13 residues long. Germline V lookup: CDR1 SNHLY, CDR2 FYNNEI. Trimming cost V 6 bases and J 16 bases; bases outside gene matches: 13. CDR3 residues: CASRGGLADSQFF. The CDR3 DNA follows: TGTGCCAGCAGGGGGGGACTAGCAGACTCCCAATTCTTC.

This clonotype was recorded many times. The genes are TRBV5-1 and TRBJ2-1; the D gene is possibly TRBD1 (5 bases). V lost 0 bases to trimming and J lost 7 bases, with 8 bases between them. CDR3 size: 13 residues. CDR1 and CDR2 (germline): SGHRS, YFSETQ. CDR3 DNA: TGCGCCAGCAGCTTGGACCCAGGGAATGAGCAGTTCTTC. Amino acids: CASSLDPGNEQFF.

The table lists this clonotype with many counts. The chain recombines TRBV20-1 with TRBJ2-3; 9 nucleotides agree with TRBD2. CDR1 is DFQATT, CDR2 SNEGSKA, per germline (reference sequence). J gave up 2 bases and V 5 bases, and 8 bases lay outside the gene matches. This CDR3 has 15 residues. This CDR3 is CSASLTSGLTDTQYF. CDR3 in DNA: TGCAGTGCTTCGTTGACTAGCGGTCTCACAGATACGCAGTATTTT.

This clonotype has more than one count but fewer than ten. The V and J genes are TRBV30 and TRBJ1-1; TRBD1 matches at 7 bases. V trimming: 4 bases; J trimming: 1 base; junction bases outside the gene matches: 3. The CDR3 contains 13 residues. Germline V gene data show CDR1 as GTSNPN and CDR2 as SVGIG (reference sequence). The CDR3 sequence: CAWTGQPNTEAFF. The DNA for the CDR3 is TGTGCCTGGACGGGACAGCCGAACACTGAAGCTTTCTTT.

This clonotype was observed a handful of times. The rearrangement uses TRBV6-1 and TRBJ2-3, with 7 bases matching TRBD2. The germline CDR1 and CDR2 sequences are MNHNS and SASEGT. V gave up 1 base and J gave up 3 bases; unmatched junction bases: 4. The CDR3 spans 15 residues. The chain's CDR3 is CASSEGREVTDTQYF. Here the CDR3 DNA reads TGTGCCAGCAGTGAAGGTCGGGAGGTGACAGATACGCAGTATTTT.

This clonotype was detected a few times. V is TRBV24-1 and J is TRBJ2-7; maybe TRBD1 (5 bases). CDR3 length: 12 residues. V lost 12 bases to trimming and J lost 2 bases, with 13 bases between them. Germline V CDR1 and CDR2: KGHDR, SFDVKD. The CDR3 region has the DNA TGTGCCGCACCAGGGTGCCCCTACGAGCAGTACTTC. Its translation: CAAPGCPYEQYF.

In this sample, this clonotype turned up many times. The chain has TRBV2 and TRBJ1-2; TRBD1 matches 9 bases. Germline V gene data show CDR1 as SNHLY and CDR2 as FYNNEI. The CDR3 has 16 residues. Trimming took 6 bases from V and 1 from J; bases not matched to a gene: 9. The DNA of the CDR3 is TGTGCCAGCAGACTAGGGACAGGGAGTTATAACTATGGCTACACCTTC. It encodes CASRLGTGSYNYGYTF.

The table lists this clonotype with many counts. V and J are TRBV27 and TRBJ1-1, with TRBD1 as a possible D gene (5 bases). There are 14 residues in the CDR3. Trimming stripped 5 bases from V and 1 base from J, with 11 bases between. From germline, CDR1 is MNHEY and CDR2 SMNVEV (reference sequence). The CDR3 DNA reads TGTGCCAGCAGTCAAGGCAGGGAGAACACTGAAGCTTTCTTT. Its protein is CASSQGRENTEAFF.

This clonotype was picked up many times. The chain employs TRBV13 and TRBJ2-7; D call uncertain. This CDR3 has 14 residues. V shed 1 base and J shed 5 bases, with 12 bases lying between them. The V gene's germline CDR1 is PRHDT and CDR2 FYEKMQ (reference sequence). CDR3 nucleotide sequence: TGTGCCAGCAGCTTAGTTGGGGTGTCCCACGAGCAGTACTTC. This codes for CASSLVGVSHEQYF.

In its sample, this clonotype was seen many times. The J gene is TRBJ1-5, the V gene TRBV3-1, with D uncertain. Germline values: CDR1 LGHDT, CDR2 YNNKEL (reference sequence). Trimming shortened V by 4 bases and J by 4 bases, and 11 bases separated the two germline ends. The CDR3 is made up of 14 amino acids. Here the CDR3 reads CASSPRDGNQPQHF. The CDR3 nucleotides are TGTGCCAGCAGCCCCCGTGACGGAAATCAGCCCCAGCATTTT.

This clonotype was seen repeatedly, ten times or more. This chain uses TRBV20-1 with TRBJ2-2, with D hard to call. This CDR3 comprises 14 residues. Trimming shortened V by 1 base and J by 2 bases, and 8 bases separated the two germline ends. The germline gives CDR1 DFQATT, CDR2 SNEGSKA (reference sequence). In nucleotides, the CDR3 is TGCAGTGCTAGAGTCGGGTCTAACACCGGGGAGCTGTTTTTT. This encodes CSARVGSNTGELFF.

This clonotype was recorded many times. This chain connects TRBV28 to TRBJ2-2; 7 bases agree with TRBD2. The CDR3 is made up of 14 amino acids. Germline V gene data show CDR1 as MDHEN and CDR2 as SYDVKM. J lost 6 bases, V lost 7 bases, and 8 bases had no gene match. The CDR3 DNA is TGTGCCAGCACCCCGGGGGGAGTCTCCGGGGAGCTGTTTTTT. Its translation is CASTPGGVSGELFF.

This chain joins TRBV7-2 and TRBJ1-2; D not certain. V lost 5 bases and J 3 bases, leaving 10 bases between the germline ends. This CDR3 has 13 residues. Germline values: CDR1 SGHTA, CDR2 FQGNSA. CDR3 nucleotides: TGTGCCAGCAGCCCCCCAGGATACTATGGCTACACCTTC. It encodes CASSPPGYYGYTF.

This clonotype was seen many times. The J gene is TRBJ1-5, the V gene TRBV7-2; no firm D call. The V end lost 3 bases, the J end lost 7 bases, and 7 bases lay between the germline ends. Germline-derived CDR1 and CDR2 are SGHTA and FQGNSA. CDR3 length equals 12 residues. CDR3 residues: CASSLQFQPQHF. The CDR3, as DNA: TGTGCCAGCAGCTTGCAATTCCAGCCCCAGCATTTT.

This clonotype has just a few counts. The chain uses TRBV2 and TRBJ2-1; D gene ambiguous. Trimming left V 6 bases short and J 4 bases short, with 10 bases between. The length of the CDR3 is 13 residues. CDR1 SNHLY and CDR2 FYNNEI come from the germline V gene. CDR3 coding DNA: TGTGCCAGCAGCTCTGATCCGTACAATGAGCAGTTCTTC. Residues: CASSSDPYNEQFF.

The sample holds a few counts of this clonotype. The chain carries TRBV7-6 and TRBJ1-2; 7 bases align to TRBD1. V was pared by 5 bases and J by 7 bases, with 19 bases of the junction left unmatched. The CDR3 extends over 17 amino acids. Germline CDR1 reads SGHVS; CDR2 reads FNYEAQ. In nucleotides, the CDR3 is TGTGCCAGCAGCCACCTAGCTGGGGACAGCGAGGGTTTTGGCTACACCTTC. Translating gives CASSHLAGDSEGFGYTF. Full variable domain (missing parts from reference TRBV7-6 and TRBJ1-2): GAGVSQSPRYKVTKRGQDVALRCDPISGHVSLYWYRQALGQGPEFLTYFNYEAQQDKSGLPNDRFSAERPEGSISTLTIQRTEQRDSAMYRCASSHLAGDSEGFGYTFGSGTRLTVV.

This clonotype was observed at least ten times. The rearrangement uses TRBV7-2 and TRBJ1-2; D is unresolved. V dropped 2 bases and J dropped 6 bases, with 16 bases sitting between them. Germline assignment: CDR1 SGHTA and CDR2 FQGNSA. CDR3 length equals 15 residues. The CDR3 DNA reads as TGTGCCAGCAGCTTAAGTACGGGTCCAGCGCATGGCTACACCTTC. Amino acids: CASSLSTGPAHGYTF.

There are many counts of this clonotype. The chain has TRBV6-6 and TRBJ1-6; TRBD1 might be the D (6 bases). CDR3 length equals 15 residues. Germline V CDR1 and CDR2: MNHNY, SVGAGI (reference sequence). V lost 4 bases to trimming and J lost 8 bases, with 15 bases between them. The CDR3 loop is CASSLTKGEDSPLHF. The CDR3 coding sequence is TGTGCCAGCAGTTTAACTAAGGGGGAGGATTCACCCCTCCACTTT.

This clonotype showed up many times. CDR3 in DNA: TGTGCCAGCAGCAAATACCCGAACCGACAGTATGGCTACACCTTC. Translating gives CASSKYPNRQYGYTF. V gene TRBV21-1 combines with J gene TRBJ1-2; the D call in the table, TRBD1, was not verified against the DNA. TRBV21-1 corresponds to a pseudogene. The CDR3 consists of 15 residues.

This clonotype was recorded a few times. The rearrangement links TRBV6-5 to TRBJ1-1; D call uncertain. The CDR3 spans 12 residues. Looked up from germline, CDR1 is MNHEY and CDR2 is SVGAGI. Trimming stripped 3 bases from V and 0 bases from J, with 2 bases between. The CDR3 reads CASSYMNTEAFF. As DNA, the CDR3 is TGTGCCAGCAGTTATATGAACACTGAAGCTTTCTTT.

This clonotype has a count of ten or more. The chain carries TRBV12-3 or TRBV12-4 and TRBJ1-1, with 7 bases aligning to TRBD1. J was trimmed by 3 bases and V by 6 bases; bases with no gene match: 16. The CDR3 has 17 amino acids. CDR3 DNA: TGTGCCAGCAGCCGTACAGGGGCTTCGCCCGGGTACACTGAAGCTTTCTTT. Its protein is CASSRTGASPGYTEAFF.

The J gene is TRBJ1-1, the V gene TRBV30, with D perhaps matching TRBD1 (5 bases). V lost 1 base and J lost 1, with 7 bases in between. The germline V gene encodes CDR1 GTSNPN and CDR2 SVGIG (reference sequence). The CDR3 runs 13 residues. CDR3 sequence (DNA): TGTGCCTGGAGTGCTCAGGGGAACACTGAAGCTTTCTTT. Protein: CAWSAQGNTEAFF. The entire variable domain, with the rest obtained from reference TRBV30 and TRBJ1-1, is as follows: SQTIHQWPATLVQPVGSPLSLECTVEGTSNPNLYWYRQAAGRGLQLLFYSVGIGQISSEVPQNLSASRPQDRQFILSSKKLLLSDSGFYLCAWSAQGNTEAFFGQGTRLTVV.

This clonotype was counted many times. This chain connects TRBV5-5 to TRBJ2-5; D gene ambiguous. This CDR3 is built from 14 residues. V lost 4 bases and J lost 2, with 12 bases in between. Per the germline V gene, CDR1 is SGHKS and CDR2 is YYEKEE (reference sequence). CDR3 residues: CASSITPFQETQYF. The CDR3 DNA sequence: TGTGCCAGCAGCATCACACCATTTCAAGAGACCCAGTACTTC.

The chain has TRBV12-3 or TRBV12-4 and TRBJ1-1; D is possibly TRBD1 (6 bases). The V end was cut by 4 bases, the J end by 2 bases, with 8 bases between. The CDR3 spans 13 residues. CDR3 DNA sequence: TGTGCCAGCAGTTCGGACAGTAACACTGAAGCTTTCTTT. Its translation: CASSSDSNTEAFF.